One TCR beta chain is described in this entry. By its share of the sample, this clonotype is medium-sized (0.01 to 0.1%). Its antigen target is currently unknown. Base-call qualities are not available, and no considerably larger clone is one nucleotide away. Library preparation was by PCR. TCRdb names NextSeq 500 as the instrument used. In-frame beta chains were kept once TCRdb had trimmed the public reads at Q25 with fastp and called clones with MiXCR. Rows are unified per CDR3 protein, each entry keeping the most common DNA and genes. The sample yields 8,000 to 13,000 distinct CDR3 sequences; about 27% were counted once. In total, the top ten clones hold roughly 8.5% of the sample. Its CDR3 holds 13 amino acids, cysteine through phenylalanine. Just CDR3 DNA is preserved here, 39 bases in frame from base 1. From the germline V gene, CDR1 is MNHNS and CDR2 is SASEGT. These data are taken from a study of immune characterization of retroperitoneal liposarcoma (dated by TCRdb to between 2018 and 2021).

This sequence was found in a female donor with retroperitoneal liposarcoma. Sequenced input: tumor tissue. The chain uses TRBV6-1 and TRBJ2-1, with TRBD1 as a weak D call on 5 bases. The J call may be incorrect, as the DNA end agrees better with TRBJ2-7. The CDR3 protein: CASYRNGYYEQYF. The base sequence is TGTGCCAGCTACAGGAACGGATACTACGAGCAGTACTTC.